This T cell receptor (beta chain) was observed in a study of T-cell reconstitution after alpha-beta-depleted transplantation in children. Points from the study as a whole: Day-60 TCRbeta diversity that was high in some patients was derived from surviving recipient T cells and thymic progenitors. It was reported that alpha-beta T cells came from several hundred expanded graft clones (about two months after transplant). T-cell numbers and diversity one year post-transplant derived largely from freshly generated T cells.

Concerning this clonotype itself: Its antigen is still unknown.

A library of TCRbeta sequences, prepared with unique molecular identifiers, was generated. TCRdb reprocessed the PCR reads with MiXCR, giving one entry per CDR3 protein. Of 150,000 to 200,000 distinct CDR3 sequences detected, 11% appear once; the ten largest clones hold about 12%. The CDR3 extends over 14 amino acids. The germline gives CDR1 SGHTA, CDR2 FQGNSA. The germline V and J ends were trimmed by 2 bases and 6 bases, with 10 bases remaining between them. This chain connects TRBV7-2 to TRBJ2-2; D call uncertain. This receptor was taken from a boy younger than 10 with acute myeloid leukemia, due to receive a stem cell transplant. The sequencing used PBMCs, collected before TCRalphabeta/CD19-depleted stem cell transplant. This chain's CDR3 is CASSLRVPAGELFF. The CDR3 coding sequence is TGTGCCAGCAGCTTACGTGTACCGGCCGGGGAGCTGTTTTTT. Full variable domain (remainder filled in from reference TRBV7-2 and TRBJ2-2): GAGVSQSPSNKVTEKGKDVELRCDPISGHTALYWYRQSLGQGLEFLIYFQGNSAPDKSGLPSDRFSAERTGGSVSTLTIQRTQQEDSAVYLCASSLRVPAGELFFGEGSRLTVL.